This passage covers 13 T cell receptor beta chains from one sample sequenced in a study of CD8+CD57+ T cells in acquired aplastic anemia. Profiling that covered TCR beta VDJ and CDR3 relied on genomic DNA as its template. MiXCR, run by TCRdb on the reads, gives a single entry per CDR3 protein. The data show more than 150,000 distinct CDR3 sequences, 48% seen once. Patients who underwent sequencing had shown CD8+CD57+ cell expansion by flow cytometry. Source material: sorted CD4+, CD8+, or CD8+CD57+ T cells (not recorded which) from PBMCs. The source is a human donor with aplastic anemia.

This clonotype was counted between two and nine times. The chain is built from TRBV3-1 and TRBJ2-3, with D possibly called TRBD1 or TRBD2 (5 bases each). The CDR3 is 14 residues long. Germline V gives CDR1 LGHDT, CDR2 YNNKEL (reference sequence). Between the trimmed V and J ends, which lost 4 bases and 6 bases, there was a span of 14 bases. The DNA of the CDR3 is TGTGCCAGCAGCCTCGGGACCCACGGGGATACGCAGTATTTT. Its protein is CASSLGTHGDTQYF.

A single count supports this clonotype. This chain joins TRBV24-1 and TRBJ2-3; 10 nucleotides match TRBD1. The V gene end was trimmed by 1 base and the J gene end by 5 bases; junction bases not matched to a gene: 17. The CDR3 runs 20 residues. Per the germline V gene, CDR1 is KGHDR and CDR2 is SFDVKD. Here the CDR3 reads CATSDFGLKAGTGEGDTQYF. The CDR3 bases are TGTGCCACCAGTGATTTCGGGCTCAAAGCCGGGACAGGGGAAGGAGATACGCAGTATTTT.

Many counts were recorded for this clonotype. The chain uses TRBV6-1 and TRBJ1-2, with D possibly TRBD1 on 5 matching bases. Germline-derived CDR1 and CDR2 are MNHNS and SASEGT. V was trimmed by 6 bases and J by 4 bases, leaving 12 bases between them. There are 13 residues in the CDR3. CDR3 sequence (DNA): TGTGCCAGCAGCACGGGGGAGGGCTATGGCTACACCTTC. Protein product: CASSTGEGYGYTF.

On this clonotype: A much larger clone lies one base from this, so it may be a read error. The gene calls are TRBV9 and TRBJ2-5, with 10 positions matching TRBD2. Germline lookup yields CDR1 SGDLS and CDR2 YYNGEE. There are 18 residues in the CDR3. The CDR3 DNA reads TGTGCCAGCAGCCCGGCAGCGGGGGGGAGGTTGCGGCAAGAGATCCAGTACTTC. Translating gives CASSPAAGGRLRQEIQYF.

The chain couples TRBV6-5 to TRBJ1-1; TRBD1 matches at 10 bases. Germline CDR1 reads MNHEY; CDR2 reads SVGAGI. V lost 2 bases to trimming and J lost 3 bases; unmatched junction nucleotides: 3. This CDR3 is built from 15 residues. In nucleotides, the CDR3 is TGTGCCAGCAGTTACCGACAGGGGGCGGACACTGAAGCTTTCTTT. Translated: CASSYRQGADTEAFF.

CDR3 sequence (DNA): TGCAGTGCTAGAGATGTCCAGGGAATGAACACCATATATTTT. This translates into CSARDVQGMNTIYF. The V gene is TRBV20-1, the J gene TRBJ1-3; maybe TRBD1 (5 bases). Trimming removed 0 bases from V and 7 bases from J, with 13 bases in between. The germline CDR1 and CDR2 sequences are DFQATT and SNEGSKA (reference sequence). The CDR3 has 14 residues.

In the case of this clonotype: A much larger clone lies one base from this, so it may be a read error. The gene calls are TRBV5-1 and TRBJ1-5, with D possibly TRBD1 on 6 matching bases. Trimming took off 0 bases at V and 2 bases at J, with 9 bases between the two ends. Germline V gene sequence: CDR1 SGHRS, CDR2 YFSETQ. This CDR3 contains 15 residues. DNA for the CDR3: TGCGCCAGCAGCTTGGCAGGGGTACGCAATCAGCCCCAGCATTTT. Residues: CASSLAGVRNQPQHF.

This clonotype showed up many times. V is TRBV5-1 and J is TRBJ1-4, with D perhaps TRBD1 (5 bases). V was cut by 4 bases and J by 8 bases, with 15 bases left in between. CDR3 length equals 14 residues. Germline CDR1 reads SGHRS; CDR2 reads YFSETQ. CDR3 DNA sequence: TGCGCCAGCAGCCCCCGTGGGGGGAACGAAAAACTGTTTTTT. It is translated as CASSPRGGNEKLFF.

The V call is TRBV28, the J call TRBJ1-2; D is unclear. V lost 5 bases to trimming and J lost 5 bases, with 9 bases between them. Germline CDR1 MDHEN, CDR2 SYDVKM. This CDR3 comprises 12 residues. This CDR3 is CASSTDGYGYTF. The CDR3, as DNA: TGTGCCAGCAGTACTGACGGATATGGCTACACCTTC.

The rearrangement uses TRBV30 and TRBJ1-6; D is ambiguous. V dropped 0 bases and J dropped 6 bases, with 9 bases sitting between them. Germline CDR1 reads GTSNPN; CDR2 reads SVGIG (reference sequence). The CDR3 contains 14 residues. CDR3: CAWSVRGVNSPLHF. The CDR3 bases are TGTGCCTGGAGTGTACGTGGGGTTAATTCACCCCTCCACTTT.

This chain joins TRBV24-1 and TRBJ2-5, with TRBD1 matching 7 bases. V lost 2 bases and J lost 5; bases outside the gene matches: 4. The CDR3 has 14 residues. Germline V gene data show CDR1 as KGHDR and CDR2 as SFDVKD. As DNA, the CDR3 is TGTGCCACCAGTGATTGGAACAGGGGTGAGACCCAGTACTTC. It encodes CATSDWNRGETQYF.

The chain is built from TRBV15 and TRBJ2-1; 9 nucleotides line up with TRBD1. V trimming: 5 bases; J trimming: 7 bases; junction bases outside the gene matches: 9. This CDR3 contains 15 residues. Germline V gives CDR1 LNHNV, CDR2 YYDKDF (reference sequence). The CDR3 coding sequence is TGTGCCACCAGCTTAATTGGGACAGGGAGAAATGAGCAGTTCTTC. It translates to CATSLIGTGRNEQFF.

V gene TRBV10-1 combines with J gene TRBJ1-2; 8 bases line up with TRBD1. The CDR3 is 13 amino acids. Germline lookup yields CDR1 WNHNN and CDR2 SYGVQD (reference sequence). The trim removed 4 bases at V and 6 bases at J, leaving 4 bases unmatched. The CDR3 sequence: CASSAGQGDGYTF. In DNA form, the CDR3 reads TGCGCCAGCAGTGCCGGACAGGGTGATGGCTACACCTTC.